This entry features one T cell receptor (beta chain) sequence. This sample stems from a study of shared clonotypes between healthy human individuals. Assay: immunoSEQ multiplex PCR; the TCRdb copy retains only in-frame clones and omits some. The table shows about 680,000 clones, with 74% occurring only once. Germline V gene data show CDR1 as MDHEN and CDR2 as SYDVKM. This CDR3 is 14 amino acids long. The V segment lost 8 bases and the J segment 0 bases; nucleotides outside the gene matches: 7. The V and J genes are TRBV28 and TRBJ2-7; TRBD1 matches at 7 bases. What was sequenced was memory CD4+ T cells sorted from blood. Subset of the sample: CD45RA-negative fraction. The receptor comes from a woman aged 25 to 39 in good health. CDR3 DNA sequence: TGTGCCAGCGTGGGGACAGCGAACTCCTACGAGCAGTACTTC. Amino acid sequence: CASVGTANSYEQYF.